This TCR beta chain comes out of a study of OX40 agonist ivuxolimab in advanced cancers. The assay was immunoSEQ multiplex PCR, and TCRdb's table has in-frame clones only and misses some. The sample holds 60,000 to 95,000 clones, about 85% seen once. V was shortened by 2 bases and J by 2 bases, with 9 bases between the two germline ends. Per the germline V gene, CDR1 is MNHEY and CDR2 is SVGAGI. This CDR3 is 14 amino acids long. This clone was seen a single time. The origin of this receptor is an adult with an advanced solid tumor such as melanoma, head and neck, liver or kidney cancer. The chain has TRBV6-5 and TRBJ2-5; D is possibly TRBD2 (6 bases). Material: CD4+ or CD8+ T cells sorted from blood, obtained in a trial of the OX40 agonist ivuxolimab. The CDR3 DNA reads TGTGCCAGCAGTTACGGGGGACTGCAAGAGACCCAGTACTTC. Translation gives CASSYGGLQETQYF.